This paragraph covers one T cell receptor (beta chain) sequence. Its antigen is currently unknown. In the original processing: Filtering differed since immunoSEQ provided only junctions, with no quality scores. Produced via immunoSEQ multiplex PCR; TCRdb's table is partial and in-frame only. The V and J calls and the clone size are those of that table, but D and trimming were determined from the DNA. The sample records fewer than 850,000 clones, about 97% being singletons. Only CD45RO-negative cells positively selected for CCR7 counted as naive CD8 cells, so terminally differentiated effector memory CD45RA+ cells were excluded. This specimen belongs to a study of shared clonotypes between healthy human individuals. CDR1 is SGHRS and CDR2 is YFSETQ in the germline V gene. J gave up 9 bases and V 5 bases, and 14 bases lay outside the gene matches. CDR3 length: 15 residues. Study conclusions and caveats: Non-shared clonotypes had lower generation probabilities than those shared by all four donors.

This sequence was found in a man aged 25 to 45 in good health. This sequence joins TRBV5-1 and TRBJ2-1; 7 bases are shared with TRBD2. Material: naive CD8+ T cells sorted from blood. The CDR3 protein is CASRFEGGSPGEQFF. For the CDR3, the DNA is TGCGCCAGCAGATTTGAGGGCGGGAGTCCTGGTGAGCAGTTCTTC. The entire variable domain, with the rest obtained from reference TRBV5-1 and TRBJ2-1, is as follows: KAGVTQTPRYLIKTRGQQVTLSCSPISGHRSVSWYQQTPGQGLQFLFEYFSETQRNKGNFPGRFSGRQFSNSRSEMNVSTLELGDSALYLCASRFEGGSPGEQFFGPGTRLTVL.